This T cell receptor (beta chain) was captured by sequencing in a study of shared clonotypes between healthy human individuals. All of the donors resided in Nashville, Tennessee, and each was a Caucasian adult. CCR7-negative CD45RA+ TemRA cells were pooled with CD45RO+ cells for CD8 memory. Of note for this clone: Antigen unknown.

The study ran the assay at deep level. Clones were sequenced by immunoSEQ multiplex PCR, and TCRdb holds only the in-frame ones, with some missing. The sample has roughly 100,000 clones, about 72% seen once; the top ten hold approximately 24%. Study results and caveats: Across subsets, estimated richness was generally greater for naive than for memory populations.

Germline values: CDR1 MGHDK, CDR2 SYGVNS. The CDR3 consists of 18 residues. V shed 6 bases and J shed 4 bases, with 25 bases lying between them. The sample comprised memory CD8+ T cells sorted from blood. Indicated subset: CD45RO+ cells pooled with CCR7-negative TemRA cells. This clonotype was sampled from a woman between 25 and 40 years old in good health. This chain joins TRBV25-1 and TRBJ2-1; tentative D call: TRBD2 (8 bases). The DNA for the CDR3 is TGTGCCAGCAGCATCGGGGGGGAGTCGACAGGGTATTACAATGAGCAGTTCTTC. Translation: CASSIGGESTGYYNEQFF.